Detailed here is one TCR beta chain. This sample was included in a study of blood T cell repertoires in COVID-19. Germline assignment: CDR1 MNHEY and CDR2 SVGAGI. With 6 bases removed from V and 0 bases from J, the gap between germline ends came to 11 bases. The CDR3 covers 14 residues. Here immunoSEQ multiplex PCR was the method, and the copy in TCRdb shows in-frame clones only, minus some. The data show under 200,000 clones, about 80% seen once. Sequenced: peripheral blood. The chain links TRBV6-5 to TRBJ1-1, with D maybe TRBD1 (6 bases). The source of this sequence is a human donor in a cohort sampled during active COVID-19. Written as DNA, the CDR3 is TGTGCCAGCAGGCTAGACAGGCTGAACACTGAAGCTTTCTTT. The encoded protein is CASRLDRLNTEAFF.